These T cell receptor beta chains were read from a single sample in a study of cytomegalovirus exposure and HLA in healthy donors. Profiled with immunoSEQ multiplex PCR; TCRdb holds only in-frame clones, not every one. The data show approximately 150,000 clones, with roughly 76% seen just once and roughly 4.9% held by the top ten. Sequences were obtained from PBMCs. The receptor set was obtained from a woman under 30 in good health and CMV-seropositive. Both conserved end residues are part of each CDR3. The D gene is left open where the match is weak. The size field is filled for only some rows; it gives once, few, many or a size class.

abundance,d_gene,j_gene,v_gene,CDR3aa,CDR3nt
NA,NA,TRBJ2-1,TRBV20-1,CSAPGFHEQFF,TGCAGTGCGCCGGGGTTCCATGAGCAGTTCTTC
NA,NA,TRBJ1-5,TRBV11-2,CASSPDTSNQPQHF,TGTGCCAGCAGCCCGGACACGTCAAATCAGCCCCAGCATTTT
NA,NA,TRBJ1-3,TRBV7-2,CASSLERVHTIYF,TGTGCCAGCAGCTTAGAACGGGTGCACACCATATATTTT
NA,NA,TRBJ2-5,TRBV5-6,CASSTQGAELAGPLAQYF,TGTGCCAGCAGCACGCAGGGGGCGGAACTAGCGGGCCCCCTGGCCCAGTACTTC
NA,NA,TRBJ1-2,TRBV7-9,CASSRERVFNGYTF,TGTGCCAGCAGCCGGGAGAGAGTGTTTAATGGCTACACCTTC
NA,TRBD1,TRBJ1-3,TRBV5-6,CASGPGTGSGNTIYF,TGTGCCAGCGGGCCCGGGACAGGCTCTGGAAACACCATATATTTT
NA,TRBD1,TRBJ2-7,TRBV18,CASSLTRDSYEQYF,TGTGCCAGCTCACTCACCCGGGACAGCTACGAGCAGTACTTC
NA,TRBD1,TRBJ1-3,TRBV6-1,CASSETGSDSGNTIYF,TGTGCCAGCAGTGAGACAGGGTCCGACTCTGGAAACACCATATATTTT
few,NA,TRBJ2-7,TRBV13,CASSTGTPEYEQYF,TGTGCCAGCAGCACCGGGACACCCGAATACGAGCAGTACTTC
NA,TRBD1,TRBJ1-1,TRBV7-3,CASSSGYQGENTEAFF,TGTGCCAGCAGCTCCGGGTATCAGGGGGAAAACACTGAAGCTTTCTTT
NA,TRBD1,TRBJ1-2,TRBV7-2,CASSLAQGGYGYTF,TGTGCCAGCAGCTTAGCTCAGGGGGGATATGGCTACACCTTC
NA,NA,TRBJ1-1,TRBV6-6,CASNTDSTTEAFF,TGTGCCAGCAACACCGACAGCACCACTGAAGCTTTCTTT
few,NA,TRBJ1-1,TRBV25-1,CASSELTSGNTEAFF,TGTGCCAGCAGTGAACTAACTTCCGGGAACACTGAAGCTTTCTTT
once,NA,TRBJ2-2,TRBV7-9,CASSSPTLARHTGELFF,TGTGCCAGCAGCTCACCGACTCTAGCCCGTCACACCGGGGAGCTGTTTTTT
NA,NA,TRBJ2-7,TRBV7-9,CSSSQFSGETSYEQYF,TGTTCCAGCAGCCAGTTTAGCGGCGAGACCTCCTACGAGCAGTACTTC
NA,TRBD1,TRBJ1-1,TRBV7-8,CASSWWDSYSGTEAFF,TGTGCCAGCAGCTGGTGGGACAGCTATTCAGGCACTGAAGCTTTCTTT
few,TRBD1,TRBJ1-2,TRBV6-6,CASTADRGLGYTF,TGTGCCAGCACCGCCGACAGGGGACTTGGCTACACCTTC
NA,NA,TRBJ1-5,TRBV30,CAWSGNSNQPQHF,TGTGCCTGGAGTGGTAATAGCAATCAGCCCCAGCATTTT
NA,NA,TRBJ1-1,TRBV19,CASKYKGGLNTEAFF,TGTGCCAGTAAATATAAGGGGGGGCTTAACACTGAAGCTTTCTTT